Below are 3 T cell receptor beta chains sequenced from a single sample in a study of blood T cells in healthy people across ages. Alongside a J-beta primer mix, a sample-barcoded 5' primer served in a second PCR lasting roughly 6 to 11 cycles. Via MiXCR, TCRdb re-called the 5' RACE reads, giving one row per CDR3 protein. The sample carries about 590,000 distinct CDR3 sequences, approximately 30% recorded once. The sequencing sample was made of blood. The receptors come from a woman older than 75 in good health.

Notes on this clonotype: A much larger clone sits a single nucleotide away, making a read error possible. The chain combines TRBV29-1 with TRBJ2-4; the D gene is possibly TRBD2 (6 bases). The closer fit of TRBJ2-7 to the DNA end suggests the J call may be wrong. CDR1 and CDR2 (germline): SQVTM, ANQGSEA. The CDR3 runs 12 residues. In DNA, the CDR3 is TGCAGCGTTGGAAGGGACTGTTACGAGCAGTACTTC. Amino acids: CSVGRDCYEQYF.

This clonotype was counted at least ten times. The genes are TRBV5-6 and TRBJ2-5; possible D gene TRBD2, 6 bases. In germline, CDR1 is SGHDT, CDR2 YYEEEE. V was clipped by 4 bases and J by 5 bases, with 18 bases between them. The CDR3 is 15 amino acids. The CDR3 nucleotides read TGTGCCAGCAGCGTGGTGGTCCCCGGAGGGGAGACCCAGTACTTC. Protein sequence: CASSVVVPGGETQYF.

The V call is TRBV28, the J call TRBJ2-3; 8 positions match TRBD1. The CDR3 contains 14 residues. Germline loops: CDR1 MDHEN, CDR2 SYDVKM. V shed 5 bases, J shed 4 bases, and the junction held 5 bases outside the gene matches. CDR3 sequence (DNA): TGTGCCAGCAGTCCCCCCAGGGGGCCAGATACGCAGTATTTT. Amino acids: CASSPPRGPDTQYF.